The T cell receptor beta chain under discussion was sequenced for a study of CD8+CD57+ T cells in acquired aplastic anemia. Overall study context: CD4+ cells from healthy donors averaged about 10.8 million reads.

This clonotype appeared once. This sequence may be a read error, since a much larger clone differs from it by one base. The template used for profiling TCR beta VDJ and CDR3 was genomic DNA. TCRdb called the reads again in MiXCR, with one record for every CDR3 protein. The sample gives more than 100,000 distinct CDR3 sequences, roughly 50% of which show up once; 2% to 3% is in the top ten. CDR3 length: 16 residues. Germline assignment: CDR1 GTSNPN and CDR2 SVGIG (reference sequence). The germline V and J ends were trimmed by 0 bases and 3 bases, with 17 bases remaining between them. The sample comprised sorted CD4+, CD8+, or CD8+CD57+ T cells (not recorded which) from PBMCs. This chain uses TRBV30 with TRBJ1-2; perhaps TRBD1 as D (5 bases). The clonotype originates from a human donor in good health, serving as a control. CDR3: CAWSVIRRGEDYGYTF. CDR3 DNA: TGTGCCTGGAGTGTAATTCGGCGGGGGGAGGACTATGGCTACACCTTC.